This T cell receptor beta chain came from a study of PD-L1 blockade in urothelial cancer. TCRdb keeps only in-frame clones here, not all; method: immunoSEQ multiplex PCR. This sample carries approximately 28,000 clones, around four fifths of them seen once, and the ten largest clones take almost 3%. The CDR3 spans 14 residues. V lost 5 bases and J lost 4, with 14 bases in between. Germline V gives CDR1 SGHTA, CDR2 FQGNSA. Time point reported: peripheral blood 6 weeks after treatment start. The clonotype was recovered from a man between 65 and 85 years old with urothelial cancer. The V call is TRBV7-2, the J call TRBJ1-1, with D possibly being TRBD1 (5 bases). Source: PBMCs, taken around atezolizumab (anti-PD-L1) treatment. This chain's CDR3 is CASSPRPGGTEAFF. Here the CDR3 DNA reads TGTGCCAGCAGCCCCCGCCCCGGGGGCACTGAAGCTTTCTTT.